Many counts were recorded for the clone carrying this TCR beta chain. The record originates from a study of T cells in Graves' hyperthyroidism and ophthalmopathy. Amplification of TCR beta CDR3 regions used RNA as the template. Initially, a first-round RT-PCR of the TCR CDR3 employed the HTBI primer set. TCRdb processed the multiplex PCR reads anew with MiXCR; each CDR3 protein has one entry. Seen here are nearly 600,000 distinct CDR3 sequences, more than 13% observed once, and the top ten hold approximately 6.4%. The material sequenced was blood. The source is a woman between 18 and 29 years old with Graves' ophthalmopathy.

The DNA for the CDR3 is TGTGCCAGCAGAAAAAGGGGGGGGTCGGGGACCCAGTACTTC. Its protein product is CASRKRGGSGTQYF. This chain links TRBV28 with TRBJ2-5, with a possible D match to TRBD2 (7 bases). There are 14 residues in the CDR3. CDR1 and CDR2 from the germline V gene are MDHEN and SYDVKM. V was clipped by 6 bases and J by 7 bases, with 18 bases between them.